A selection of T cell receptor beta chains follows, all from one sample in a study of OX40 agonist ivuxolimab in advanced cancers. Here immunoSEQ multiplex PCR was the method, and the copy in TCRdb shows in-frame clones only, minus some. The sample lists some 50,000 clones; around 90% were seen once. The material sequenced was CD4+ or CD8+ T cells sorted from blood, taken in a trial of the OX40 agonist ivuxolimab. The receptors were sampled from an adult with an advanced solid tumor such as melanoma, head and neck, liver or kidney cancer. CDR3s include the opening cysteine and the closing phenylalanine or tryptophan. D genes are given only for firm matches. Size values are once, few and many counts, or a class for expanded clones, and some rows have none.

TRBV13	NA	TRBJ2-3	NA	CASSTRTRGDTQYF	TGTGCCAGCAGCACCCGGACGCGTGGGGATACGCAGTATTTT
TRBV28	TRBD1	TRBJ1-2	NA	CASSFLGQVRPNYGYTF	TGTGCCAGCAGTTTCTTGGGACAGGTCCGGCCTAACTATGGCTACACCTTC
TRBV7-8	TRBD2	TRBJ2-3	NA	CASSPGGEDTQYF	TGTGCCAGCAGTCCGGGGGGGGAAGATACGCAGTATTTT
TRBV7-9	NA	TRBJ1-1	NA	CASSSGQANTEAFF	TGTGCCAGCAGCTCGGGACAAGCTAACACTGAAGCTTTCTTT
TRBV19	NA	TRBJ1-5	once	CASMLQYSNQPQHF	TGTGCCAGTATGTTACAGTATAGCAATCAGCCCCAGCATTTT
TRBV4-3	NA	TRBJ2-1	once	CASSQAFRVKSSVGGEQFF	TGCGCCAGCAGCCAAGCTTTTCGGGTAAAATCATCCGTTGGGGGTGAGCAGTTCTTC
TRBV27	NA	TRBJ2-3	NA	CASSLRGPDTQYF	TGTGCCAGCAGTTTACGGGGCCCAGATACGCAGTATTTT
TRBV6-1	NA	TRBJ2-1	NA	CASSEGGYISDEQFF	TGTGCCAGCAGTGAAGGAGGCTATATTTCGGATGAGCAGTTCTTC
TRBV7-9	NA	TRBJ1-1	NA	CASSSNSVTEAFF	TGTGCCAGCAGCTCTAACTCCGTCACTGAAGCTTTCTTT
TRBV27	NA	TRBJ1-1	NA	CASSLLSANTEAFF	TGTGCCAGCTCCCTTCTATCCGCGAACACTGAAGCTTTCTTT
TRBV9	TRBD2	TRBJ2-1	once	CASSASGGDSYNEQFF	TGTGCCAGCAGCGCTAGCGGGGGAGACTCCTACAATGAGCAGTTCTTC
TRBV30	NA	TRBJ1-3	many	CAWKKSGNTIYF	TGTGCCTGGAAGAAGTCTGGAAACACCATATATTTT
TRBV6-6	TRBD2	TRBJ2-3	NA	CASTSTSGSSDTQYF	TGTGCCAGCACCTCGACTAGCGGGAGCTCAGATACGCAGTATTTT
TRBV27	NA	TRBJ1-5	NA	CASSTHGLGPQHF	TGTGCCAGCAGTACACACGGCTTGGGGCCCCAGCATTTT